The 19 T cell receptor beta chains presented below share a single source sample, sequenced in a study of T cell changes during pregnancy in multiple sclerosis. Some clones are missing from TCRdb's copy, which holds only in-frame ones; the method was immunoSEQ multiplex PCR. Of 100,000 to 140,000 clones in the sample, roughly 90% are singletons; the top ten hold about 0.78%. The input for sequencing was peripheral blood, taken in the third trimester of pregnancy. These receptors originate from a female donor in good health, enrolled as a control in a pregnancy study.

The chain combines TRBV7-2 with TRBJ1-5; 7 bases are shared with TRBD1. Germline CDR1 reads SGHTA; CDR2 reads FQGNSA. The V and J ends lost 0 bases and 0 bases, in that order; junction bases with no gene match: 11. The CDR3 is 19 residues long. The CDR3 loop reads CASSLAPKQGLLSNQPQHF. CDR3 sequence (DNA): TGTGCCAGCAGCTTAGCTCCCAAACAGGGGTTACTTAGCAATCAGCCCCAGCATTTT.

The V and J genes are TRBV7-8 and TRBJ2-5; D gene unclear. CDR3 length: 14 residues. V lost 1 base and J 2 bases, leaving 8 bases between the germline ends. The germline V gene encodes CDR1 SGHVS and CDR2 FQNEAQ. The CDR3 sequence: CASSLVTIQETQYF. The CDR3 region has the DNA TGTGCCAGCAGCTTAGTGACAATACAAGAGACCCAGTACTTC.

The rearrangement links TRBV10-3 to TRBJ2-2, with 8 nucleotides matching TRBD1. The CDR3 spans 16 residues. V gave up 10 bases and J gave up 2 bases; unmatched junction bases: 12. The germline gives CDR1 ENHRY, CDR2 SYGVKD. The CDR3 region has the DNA TGTGCCACCCTCCGACAGGGGCGAGTAAACACCGGGGAGCTGTTTTTT. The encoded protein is CATLRQGRVNTGELFF.

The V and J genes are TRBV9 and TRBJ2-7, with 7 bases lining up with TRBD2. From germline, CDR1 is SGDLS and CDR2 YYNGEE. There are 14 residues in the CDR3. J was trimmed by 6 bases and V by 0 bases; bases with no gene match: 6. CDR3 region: CASSVGTRSLEQYF. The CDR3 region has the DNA TGTGCCAGCAGCGTAGGGACTAGATCTCTCGAGCAGTACTTC.

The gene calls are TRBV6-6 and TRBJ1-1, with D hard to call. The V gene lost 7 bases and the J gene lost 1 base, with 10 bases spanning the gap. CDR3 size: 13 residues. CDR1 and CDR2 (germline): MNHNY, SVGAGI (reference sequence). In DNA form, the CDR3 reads TGTGCCAGCATTCTAGGCGGGAACACTGAAGCTTTCTTT. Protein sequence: CASILGGNTEAFF.

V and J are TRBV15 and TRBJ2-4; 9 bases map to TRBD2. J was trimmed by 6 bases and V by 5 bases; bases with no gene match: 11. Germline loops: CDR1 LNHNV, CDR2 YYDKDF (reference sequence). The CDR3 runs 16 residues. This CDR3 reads CATSERRGGPGNIQYF. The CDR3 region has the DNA TGTGCCACCAGCGAGAGGCGGGGGGGCCCAGGAAACATTCAGTACTTC.

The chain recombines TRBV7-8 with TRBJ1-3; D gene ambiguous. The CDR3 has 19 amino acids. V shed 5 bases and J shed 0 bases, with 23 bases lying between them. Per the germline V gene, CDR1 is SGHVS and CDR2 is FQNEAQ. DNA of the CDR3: TGTGCCAGCAGCCCGGGAACAGTTGTGGAAAGTTTCTCTGGAAACACCATATATTTT. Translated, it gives CASSPGTVVESFSGNTIYF. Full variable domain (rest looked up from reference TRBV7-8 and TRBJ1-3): GAGVSQSPRYKVAKRGQDVALRCDPISGHVSLFWYQQALGQGPEFLTYFQNEAQLDKSGLPSDRFFAERPEGSVSTLKIQRTQQEDSAVYLCASSPGTVVESFSGNTIYFGEGSWLTVV.

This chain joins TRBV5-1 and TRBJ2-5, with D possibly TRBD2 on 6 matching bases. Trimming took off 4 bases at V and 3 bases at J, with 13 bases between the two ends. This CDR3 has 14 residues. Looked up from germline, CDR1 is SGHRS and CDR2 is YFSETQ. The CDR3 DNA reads TGCGCCAGCAGCGCATCGGGGGTAAAAGAGACCCAGTACTTC. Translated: CASSASGVKETQYF.

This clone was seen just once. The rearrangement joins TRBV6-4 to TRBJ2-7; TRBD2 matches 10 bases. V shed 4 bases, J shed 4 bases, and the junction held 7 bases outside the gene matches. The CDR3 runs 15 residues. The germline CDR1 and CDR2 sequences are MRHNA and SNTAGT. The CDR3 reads CASSGRLAGAYEQYF. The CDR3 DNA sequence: TGTGCCAGCAGTGGTCGGCTAGCGGGGGCTTACGAGCAGTACTTC.

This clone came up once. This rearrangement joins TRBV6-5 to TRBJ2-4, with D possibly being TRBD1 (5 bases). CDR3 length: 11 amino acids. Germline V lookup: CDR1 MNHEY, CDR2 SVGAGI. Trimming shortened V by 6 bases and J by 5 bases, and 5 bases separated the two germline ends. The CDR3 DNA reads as TGTGCCAGCAGGACAGAAAACATTCAGTACTTC. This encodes CASRTENIQYF.

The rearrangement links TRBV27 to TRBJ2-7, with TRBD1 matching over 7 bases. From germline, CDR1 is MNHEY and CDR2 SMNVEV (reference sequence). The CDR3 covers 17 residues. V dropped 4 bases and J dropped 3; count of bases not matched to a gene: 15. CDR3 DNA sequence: TGTGCCAGCAGTTGGCGACCGGGACAGAGTACAATCTACGAGCAGTACTTC. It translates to CASSWRPGQSTIYEQYF.

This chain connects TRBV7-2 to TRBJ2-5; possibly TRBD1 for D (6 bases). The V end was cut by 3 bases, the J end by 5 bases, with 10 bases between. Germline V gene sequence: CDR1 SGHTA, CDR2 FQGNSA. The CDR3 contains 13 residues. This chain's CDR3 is CASSLSQGETQYF. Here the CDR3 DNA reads TGTGCCAGCAGCTTGTCGCAGGGGGAGACCCAGTACTTC.

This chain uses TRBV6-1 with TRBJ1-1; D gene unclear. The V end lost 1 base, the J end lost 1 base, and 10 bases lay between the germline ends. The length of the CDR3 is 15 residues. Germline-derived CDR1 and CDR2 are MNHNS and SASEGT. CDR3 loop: CASSEDLNKNTEAFF. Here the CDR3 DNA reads TGTGCCAGCAGTGAAGATTTGAACAAGAACACTGAAGCTTTCTTT.

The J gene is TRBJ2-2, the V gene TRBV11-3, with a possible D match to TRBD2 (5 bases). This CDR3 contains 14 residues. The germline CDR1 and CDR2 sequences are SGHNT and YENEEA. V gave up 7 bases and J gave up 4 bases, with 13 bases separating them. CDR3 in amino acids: CASNPSGSTGELFF. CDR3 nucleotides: TGTGCCAGCAACCCGTCGGGGTCCACCGGGGAGCTGTTTTTT. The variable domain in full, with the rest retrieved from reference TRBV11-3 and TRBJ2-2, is EAGVVQSPRYKIIEKKQPVAFWCNPISGHNTLYWYLQNLGQGPELLIRYENEEAVDDSQLPKDRFSAERLKGVDSTLKIQPAELGDSAVYLCASNPSGSTGELFFGEGSRLTVL.

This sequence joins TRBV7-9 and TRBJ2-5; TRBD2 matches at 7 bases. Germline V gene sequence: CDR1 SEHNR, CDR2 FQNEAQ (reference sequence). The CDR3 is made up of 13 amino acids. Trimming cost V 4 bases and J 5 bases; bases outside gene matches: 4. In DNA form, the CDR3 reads TGTGCCAGCAGCTCGAGCGGGGTCGAGACCCAGTACTTC. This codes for CASSSSGVETQYF. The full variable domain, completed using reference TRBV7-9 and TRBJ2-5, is DTGVSQNPRHKITKRGQNVTFRCDPISEHNRLYWYRQTLGQGPEFLTYFQNEAQLEKSRLLSDRFSAERPKGSFSTLEIQRTEQGDSAMYLCASSSSGVETQYFGPGTRLLVL.

CDR3: CASSQEALLGGTDTQYF. The CDR3 nucleotides are TGTGCCAGCAGCCAAGAGGCCCTTCTCGGGGGCACAGATACGCAGTATTTT. The chain links TRBV4-2 to TRBJ2-3; D possibly corresponds to TRBD2 (5 bases). V was pared by 0 bases and J by 1 base, with 14 bases between. CDR3 length equals 17 residues. Germline V lookup: CDR1 LGHNA, CDR2 YNFKEQ.

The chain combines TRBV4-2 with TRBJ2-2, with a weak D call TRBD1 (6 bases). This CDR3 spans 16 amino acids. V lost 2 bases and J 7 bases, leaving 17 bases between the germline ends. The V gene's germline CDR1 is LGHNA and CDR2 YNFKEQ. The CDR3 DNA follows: TGTGCCAGCAGCCAATACAACAGGGTTAATGACGGGGAGCTGTTTTTT. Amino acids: CASSQYNRVNDGELFF.

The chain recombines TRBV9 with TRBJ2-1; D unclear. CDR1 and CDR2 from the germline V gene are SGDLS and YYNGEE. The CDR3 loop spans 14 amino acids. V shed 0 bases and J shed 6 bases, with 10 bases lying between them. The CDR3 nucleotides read TGTGCCAGCAGCGTAGGACCGGAGATCAATGAGCAGTTCTTC. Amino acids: CASSVGPEINEQFF.

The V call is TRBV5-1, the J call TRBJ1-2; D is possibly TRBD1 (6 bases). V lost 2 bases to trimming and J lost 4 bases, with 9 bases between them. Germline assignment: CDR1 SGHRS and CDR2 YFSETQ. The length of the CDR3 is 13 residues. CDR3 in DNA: TGCGCCAGCAGCTTAACAGGGACCTATGGCTACACCTTC. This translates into CASSLTGTYGYTF. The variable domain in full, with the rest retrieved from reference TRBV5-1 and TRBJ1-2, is KAGVTQTPRYLIKTRGQQVTLSCSPISGHRSVSWYQQTPGQGLQFLFEYFSETQRNKGNFPGRFSGRQFSNSRSEMNVSTLELGDSALYLCASSLTGTYGYTFGSGTRLTVV.